The 25 T cell receptor beta chains below were found in one sample sequenced in a study of blood T cell repertoires in COVID-19 (dated by TCRdb to about 2020). The library was built by means of the immunoSEQ multiplex PCR assay. TCRdb obtained this table from immuneACCESS and retained in-frame rearrangements with V and J assigned. These tables miss some clones; where compared with another copy, unresolved V genes account for less than half of the shortfall, and the remainder is unexplained. This sample comprises 220,000 or so clones, just over 85% of them detected only once. Roughly 15% of the sample is in the top ten clones. The sample comprised PBMCs or T cells enriched from blood (not recorded which). These receptor sequences come from a woman aged 50 to 60 with acute COVID-19.

The chain couples TRBV7-9 to TRBJ1-2; D not resolved. This CDR3 has 13 amino acids. The V gene's germline CDR1 is SEHNR and CDR2 FQNEAQ (reference sequence). Trimming shortened V by 3 bases and J by 4 bases, and 9 bases separated the two germline ends. The CDR3 reads CASSLVASYGYTF. CDR3 nucleotide sequence: TGTGCCAGCAGCTTGGTAGCTTCCTATGGCTACACCTTC.

The chain is built from TRBV27 and TRBJ1-1; 10 bases are a match to TRBD1. This CDR3 contains 16 residues. The germline V gene encodes CDR1 MNHEY and CDR2 SMNVEV (reference sequence). V was clipped by 6 bases and J by 0 bases; unmatched bases: 7. The CDR3 DNA reads TGTGCCAGCAGCTGGGACAGGGGATCCGTGAACACTGAAGCTTTCTTT. This gives the protein CASSWDRGSVNTEAFF.

The chain recombines TRBV7-6 with TRBJ2-5, with D perhaps matching TRBD1 (5 bases). The CDR3 spans 17 residues. Trimming took off 0 bases at V and 3 bases at J, with 17 bases between the two ends. The V gene's germline CDR1 is SGHVS and CDR2 FNYEAQ. The CDR3 loop reads CASSLAALGDRKETQYF. The DNA of the CDR3 is TGTGCCAGCAGCTTAGCGGCCCTTGGTGACAGAAAAGAGACCCAGTACTTC.

The chain recombines TRBV28 with TRBJ1-2, with D maybe TRBD1 (5 bases). Germline CDR1 MDHEN, CDR2 SYDVKM. V was trimmed by 5 bases and J by 5 bases, leaving 12 bases between them. The CDR3 is 13 amino acids. The DNA of the CDR3 is TGTGCCAGCAGTACCCCAGGGTGGTATGGCTACACCTTC. Its protein is CASSTPGWYGYTF.

The gene calls are TRBV7-3 and TRBJ2-1, with a tentative D call TRBD1 (5 bases). The V gene's germline CDR1 is SGHTA and CDR2 FQGTGA. V lost 5 bases and J lost 4, with 12 bases in between. The CDR3 spans 14 residues. CDR3 in amino acids: CASSGRGSYNEQFF. The CDR3 DNA reads as TGTGCCAGCAGCGGAAGGGGATCTTACAATGAGCAGTTCTTC.

This sequence joins TRBV4-1 and TRBJ2-7; 10 bases line up with TRBD2. The CDR3 has 14 amino acids. CDR1 is MGHRA, CDR2 YSYEKL, per germline. The J segment lost 3 bases and the V segment lost 4 bases, leaving 3 bases of the junction unmatched. As DNA, the CDR3 is TGCGCCAGCAGCCTCCGGACTAGCGGCTACGAGCAGTACTTC. This encodes CASSLRTSGYEQYF.

The V gene is TRBV7-2, the J gene TRBJ1-6; D not certain. This CDR3 region has 15 residues. V lost 2 bases and J 5 bases, leaving 10 bases between the germline ends. Germline assignment: CDR1 SGHTA and CDR2 FQGNSA. This chain's CDR3 is CASSLSPRNNSPLHF. CDR3 DNA sequence: TGTGCCAGCAGCTTATCTCCGAGGAATAATTCACCCCTCCACTTT.

The chain uses TRBV2 and TRBJ2-7, with TRBD1 matching 9 bases. Germline CDR1 is SNHLY and CDR2 is FYNNEI. Trimming at V came to 6 bases and at J to 2 bases, leaving 8 bases not matched to a gene. The CDR3 has 15 residues. For the CDR3, the DNA is TGTGCCAGCAGCATCACCCGGACAGGGGCCTACGAGCAGTACTTC. Amino acids: CASSITRTGAYEQYF.

The chain couples TRBV7-9 to TRBJ2-7, with 14 bases fitting TRBD2. Germline V gene data show CDR1 as SEHNR and CDR2 as FQNEAQ (reference sequence). Trimming cost V 5 bases and J 4 bases; bases outside gene matches: 7. The CDR3 spans 16 residues. In nucleotides, the CDR3 is TGTGCCAGCAGCCCTACCGGGACTAGCGGGAGATACGAGCAGTACTTC. It specifies CASSPTGTSGRYEQYF.

The V and J genes are TRBV21-1 and TRBJ1-5; the table's D call, TRBD1, was not checked against the DNA. TRBV21-1 is shown as a pseudogene. The CDR3 loop spans 18 amino acids. The CDR3 nucleotides are TGTGCCAGCAGCCCCTGCTACCGGGACAGTAAAAAGCATCAGCCCCAGCATTTT. It is translated as CASSPCYRDSKKHQPQHF.

The gene calls are TRBV7-2 and TRBJ2-6; D gene unclear. Germline lookup yields CDR1 SGHTA and CDR2 FQGNSA. Trimming cost V 2 bases and J 0 bases, with 17 bases left between them. The CDR3 contains 19 residues. In DNA, the CDR3 is TGTGCCAGCAGCTTACGTTCGACTTCACATATCTCTGGGGCCAACGTCCTGACTTTC. Its protein is CASSLRSTSHISGANVLTF.

V gene TRBV19 combines with J gene TRBJ1-2, with D possibly being TRBD1 (6 bases). This CDR3 spans 14 amino acids. Trimming left V 11 bases short and J 6 bases short, with 22 bases between. The germline CDR1 and CDR2 sequences are LNHDA and SQIVND (reference sequence). Here the CDR3 DNA reads TGTGCCGCGAGACGGACAGAAAATGCGGATGGCTACACCTTC. It codes for CAARRTENADGYTF.

This chain links TRBV19 with TRBJ2-7; TRBD2 is a possible D gene (6 bases). Trimming took off 6 bases at V and 0 bases at J, with 12 bases between the two ends. Germline V gene lookup returns CDR1 LNHDA and CDR2 SQIVND (reference sequence). The CDR3 is made up of 14 amino acids. This CDR3 reads CASRPLGSSYEQYF. Written as DNA, the CDR3 is TGTGCCAGTAGACCTCTCGGGAGCTCCTACGAGCAGTACTTC. Supplemented by reference TRBV19 and TRBJ2-7, the full variable domain reads DGGITQSPKYLFRKEGQNVTLSCEQNLNHDAMYWYRQDPGQGLRLIYYSQIVNDFQKGDIAEGYSVSREKKESFPLTVTSAQKNPTAFYLCASRPLGSSYEQYFGPGTRLTVT.

The V gene is TRBV28, the J gene TRBJ2-3, with TRBD2 matching over 14 bases. This CDR3 has 17 amino acids. After removal of 7 bases from V and 3 bases from J, the junction contained 9 bases not matched to a gene. Germline V gene sequence: CDR1 MDHEN, CDR2 SYDVKM. In nucleotides, the CDR3 is TGTGCCAGCACGTTGGGGGGACTAGCGGGAGTGACAGATACGCAGTATTTT. It yields the protein CASTLGGLAGVTDTQYF.

This clone was found a few times. The chain carries TRBV5-1 and TRBJ1-1; D is unresolved. There are 14 residues in the CDR3. V lost 2 bases and J lost 3, with 11 bases in between. Per the germline V gene, CDR1 is SGHRS and CDR2 is YFSETQ. CDR3 bases: TGCGCCAGCAGCTTAGGACGGAGGGACACTGAAGCTTTCTTT. Amino acid sequence: CASSLGRRDTEAFF.

The chain couples TRBV19 to TRBJ2-2, with TRBD2 matching over 10 bases. CDR1 and CDR2 from the germline V gene are LNHDA and SQIVND (reference sequence). The CDR3 has 16 residues. Trimming took 3 bases from V and 6 from J; bases not matched to a gene: 7. This CDR3 reads CASSIGSGRAAGELFF. CDR3 DNA: TGTGCCAGTAGTATCGGAAGCGGGAGGGCCGCCGGGGAGCTGTTTTTT.

This clone was counted only a few times. The chain carries TRBV27 and TRBJ1-2; TRBD1 matches at 8 bases. Germline loops: CDR1 MNHEY, CDR2 SMNVEV (reference sequence). With 2 bases clipped from V and 2 bases from J, the junction kept 7 bases outside the gene matches. There are 16 residues in the CDR3. In DNA, the CDR3 is TGTGCCAGCAGTTTAAGGGGGGACAGGCGAAACTATGGCTACACCTTC. It specifies CASSLRGDRRNYGYTF.

The J gene is TRBJ2-7, the V gene TRBV18, with D possibly TRBD2 on 5 matching bases. This CDR3 region has 12 residues. Germline CDR1 and CDR2: KGHSH and LQKENI. With 3 bases removed from V and 7 bases from J, the gap between germline ends came to 10 bases. CDR3 sequence reads: CASSPMTGEQYF. As DNA, the CDR3 is TGTGCCAGCTCACCCATGACGGGGGAGCAGTACTTC.

This clone was observed a few times. The rearrangement joins TRBV10-3 to TRBJ1-4, with 9 positions matching TRBD1. Germline V lookup: CDR1 ENHRY, CDR2 SYGVKD. The CDR3 covers 14 residues. With V trimmed by 4 bases and J by 8 bases, 5 bases remained unmatched. The CDR3 sequence is CAISGQGVREKLFF. The CDR3 coding sequence is TGTGCCATCAGTGGACAGGGGGTTAGGGAAAAACTGTTTTTT.

For the CDR3, the DNA is TGTGCCAGCAGCCAAGATCAACAGAGGAACACTGAAGCTTTCTTT. It encodes CASSQDQQRNTEAFF. The V gene is TRBV4-2, the J gene TRBJ1-1; D gene uncertain. The V end was cut by 0 bases, the J end by 1 base, with 9 bases between. Germline CDR1 is LGHNA and CDR2 is YNFKEQ. This CDR3 comprises 15 residues.

The chain couples TRBV5-1 to TRBJ2-5; the match to TRBD2 covers 12 bases. From germline, CDR1 is SGHRS and CDR2 YFSETQ. The CDR3 is 16 amino acids. V shed 4 bases and J 3 bases; nucleotides not matched to a gene: 7. CDR3 in amino acids: CASSPRTSGIKETQYF. CDR3 bases: TGCGCCAGCAGCCCTCGGACTAGCGGGATTAAAGAGACCCAGTACTTC.

The genes are TRBV11-2 and TRBJ2-5, with 9 bases aligning to TRBD2. CDR1 is SGHAT, CDR2 FQNNGV, per germline. J gave up 0 bases and V 1 base, and 0 bases lay outside the gene matches. This CDR3 comprises 15 residues. CDR3: CASSLGLADQETQYF. The CDR3 DNA is TGTGCCAGCAGCTTAGGACTAGCGGACCAAGAGACCCAGTACTTC.

The CDR3 region is CASSLVQNNQPQHF. The CDR3 DNA follows: TGTGCCAGCAGCTTAGTACAGAACAATCAGCCCCAGCATTTT. The chain carries TRBV7-6 and TRBJ1-5; no reliable D call. Deletions cut 1 base from V and 3 bases from J, with 7 bases between. In germline, CDR1 is SGHVS, CDR2 FNYEAQ. This CDR3 region has 14 residues.

The chain joins TRBV4-2 to TRBJ2-2, with 10 bases lining up with TRBD2. CDR1 LGHNA and CDR2 YNFKEQ come from the germline V gene. Germline trimming cut 0 bases from V and 8 bases from J; bases unmatched to any gene: 9. The CDR3 spans 17 residues. CDR3 region: CASSQDRASGSNGELFF. CDR3 nucleotide sequence: TGTGCCAGCAGCCAAGATAGGGCTAGCGGGAGTAATGGGGAGCTGTTTTTT.

The chain is built from TRBV5-6 and TRBJ2-1, with 9 bases fitting TRBD1. CDR3 size: 17 residues. The trim removed 0 bases at V and 9 bases at J, leaving 13 bases unmatched. The germline CDR1 and CDR2 sequences are SGHDT and YYEEEE. DNA for the CDR3: TGTGCCAGCAGCTTGGCCTTAAGGGGACAGGGTAACTTTGAGCAGTTCTTC. Translated, it gives CASSLALRGQGNFEQFF.